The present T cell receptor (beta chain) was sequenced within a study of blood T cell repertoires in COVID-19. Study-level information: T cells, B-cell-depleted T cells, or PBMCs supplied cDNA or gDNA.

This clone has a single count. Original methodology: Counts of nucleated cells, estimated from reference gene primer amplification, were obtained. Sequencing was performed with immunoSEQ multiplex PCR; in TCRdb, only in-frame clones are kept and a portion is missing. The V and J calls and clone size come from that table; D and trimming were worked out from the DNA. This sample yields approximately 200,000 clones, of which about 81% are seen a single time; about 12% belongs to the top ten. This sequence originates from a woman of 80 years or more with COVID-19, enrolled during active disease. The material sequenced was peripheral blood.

The CDR3 loop is CASSRVAGGWETQYF. The CDR3 DNA reads as TGTGCCAGCAGTAGGGTAGCGGGAGGGTGGGAGACCCAGTACTTC. This rearrangement joins TRBV28 to TRBJ2-5; 11 nucleotides match TRBD2. The CDR3 is 15 amino acids. The V segment lost 5 bases and the J segment 5 bases; nucleotides outside the gene matches: 7. CDR1 is MDHEN, CDR2 SYDVKM, per germline. The full variable domain, rest sourced from reference TRBV28 and TRBJ2-5, is DVKVTQSSRYLVKRTGEKVFLECVQDMDHENMFWYRQDPGLGLRLIYFSYDVKMKEKGDIPEGYSVSREKKERFSLILESASTNQTSMYLCASSRVAGGWETQYFGPGTRLLVL.